This T cell receptor beta chain was obtained from a study of cytomegalovirus exposure and HLA in healthy donors. Study at large: There were some 120 million unique TCR beta sequences, drawn from about 190 million T cells, in an earlier analysis.

CDR1 and CDR2 from the germline V gene are MNHNY and SVGAGI (reference sequence). The germline V and J ends were trimmed by 8 bases and 2 bases, with 21 bases remaining between them. The CDR3 has 16 residues. Healthy bone marrow donors made up the donor group. Worth noting for this clone: No antigen is known for it.

The PCR contained 60 Vbeta and 13 Jbeta primers. TCRdb's copy holds only in-frame clones and misses some; the assay was immunoSEQ multiplex PCR. This sample has approximately 110,000 clones; about an eighth occur once, and the top ten carry roughly 15%. Broader study findings: While the bulk of TCR sequences proved rare, some public TCRs turned up in many donors. As was reported, the classifier diagnosed cytomegalovirus status with high specificity and sensitivity.

The sequenced material came from PBMCs. The TCR was taken from a man aged 35 to 55 in good health and CMV-seropositive. The chain links TRBV6-6 to TRBJ1-1; D might be TRBD1 (6 bases). CDR3 bases: TGTGCCAGCCGGCCGGCAGGGGCCGAACAAAACACTGAAGCTTTCTTT. Translated, it gives CASRPAGAEQNTEAFF.